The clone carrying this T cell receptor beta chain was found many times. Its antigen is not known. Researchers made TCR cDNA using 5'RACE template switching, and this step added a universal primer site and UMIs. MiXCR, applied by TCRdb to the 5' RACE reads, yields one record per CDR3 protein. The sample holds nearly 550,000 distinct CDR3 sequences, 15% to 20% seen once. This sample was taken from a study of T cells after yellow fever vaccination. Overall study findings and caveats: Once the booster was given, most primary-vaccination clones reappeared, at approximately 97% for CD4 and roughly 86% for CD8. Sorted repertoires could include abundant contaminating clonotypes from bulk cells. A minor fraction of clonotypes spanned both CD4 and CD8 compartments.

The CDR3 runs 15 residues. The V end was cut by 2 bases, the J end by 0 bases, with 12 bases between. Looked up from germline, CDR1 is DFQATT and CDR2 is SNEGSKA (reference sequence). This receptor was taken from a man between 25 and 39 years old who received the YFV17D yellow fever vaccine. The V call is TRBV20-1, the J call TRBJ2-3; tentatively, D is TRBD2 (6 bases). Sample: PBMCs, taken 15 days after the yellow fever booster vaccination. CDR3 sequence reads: CSARSPGTSTDTQYF. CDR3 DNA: TGCAGTGCTAGATCCCCCGGGACTAGCACAGATACGCAGTATTTT.